This paragraph covers one T cell receptor (beta chain) sequence. Repertoires were generated with immunoSEQ multiplex PCR, while TCRdb's copy carries only in-frame clones and drops some. The repertoire holds under 100,000 clones, with roughly 87% as singletons. The sample originates from a study of blood T cell repertoires in COVID-19. As for the study in general: The samples span acute and convalescent COVID-19 from the United States, Italy and Spain. T cells, B-cell-depleted T cells, or PBMCs provided the cDNA or gDNA that served as material.

V lost 5 bases to trimming and J lost 4 bases, with 13 bases between them. There are 14 residues in the CDR3. Looked up from germline, CDR1 is SEHNR and CDR2 is FQNEAQ (reference sequence). Sequencing was done on a sample of peripheral blood. The TCR sequence derives from a male donor with acute or convalescent COVID-19. The rearrangement links TRBV7-9 to TRBJ2-3, with D perhaps TRBD1 (7 bases). CDR3 region: CASSIQGGADTQYF. The CDR3 region has the DNA TGTGCCAGCAGCATTCAGGGGGGAGCAGATACGCAGTATTTT.